This paragraph covers one T cell receptor (beta chain) sequence. Its antigen is as yet unknown. The PCR made use of 60 Vbeta and 13 Jbeta primers. Only in-frame clones appear in the TCRdb table, and some are missing; sequencing was by immunoSEQ multiplex PCR. The repertoire holds 150,000 to 200,000 clones, more than 70% seen once, with under 2% in the top ten. The data derive from a study of cytomegalovirus exposure and HLA in healthy donors. Study-wide context: One earlier analysis, a look at about 179 million T cells, found about 110 million unique TCR beta sequences. Study conclusions and caveats: Among the sequence variants, a highly shared cluster was likely an artifact of sequencing. A later analysis linked about 17,000 TCR beta sequences to HLA alleles at 0.05 false discovery rate.

This CDR3 has 14 amino acids. V dropped 4 bases and J dropped 5; count of bases not matched to a gene: 9. The germline gives CDR1 SGHRS, CDR2 YFSETQ. Material: PBMCs. The receptor's source is a man aged 40-49 years in good health and CMV-seropositive. The chain recombines TRBV5-1 with TRBJ2-7; 7 nucleotides line up with TRBD1. The CDR3 bases are TGCGCCAGCAGCAACACCGGGACAGAGGACGAGCAGTACTTC. Amino acid sequence: CASSNTGTEDEQYF.